This T cell receptor (beta chain) was sequenced during a study of blood T cell repertoires in COVID-19. Background on the study: The United States, Italy and Spain provided the acute and convalescent COVID-19 samples. T cells, B-cell-depleted T cells, or PBMCs provided the cDNA or gDNA that served as material.

The V segment lost 8 bases and the J segment 1 base; nucleotides outside the gene matches: 7. CDR1 SQVTM and CDR2 ANQGSEA come from the germline V gene. There are 14 residues in the CDR3. In this sample, this clone turned up once. Study processing details: Amplifying reference gene primers gave estimates of nucleated cell counts. The method was immunoSEQ multiplex PCR; TCRdb's version includes in-frame clones alone and lacks a portion of them. The V and J calls and clone size were taken over from that table, and D and trimming were inferred from the DNA. The table includes 90,000 to 130,000 clones, about 88% detected once.

Sequences were obtained from peripheral blood. The sequence was obtained from a human donor in a cohort sampled during active COVID-19. V and J are TRBV29-1 and TRBJ2-3, with 9 bases aligning to TRBD1. The DNA of the CDR3 is TGCAGCACCGGGGGACAGGGTGGCACAGATACGCAGTATTTT. Its translation is CSTGGQGGTDTQYF.